Here is one TCR beta chain with its context. Antigen: not known. Breast cancer patients provided tissue from their axillary draining lymph nodes. This specimen belongs to a study of breast tumors, draining lymph nodes, adjacent tissues. Study observations and caveats: That most tumor T cells come from lymph nodes remained unproven. The data were judged consistent with most tumor T cells coming from lymph node and expanding in tumor. Tumors had less TCR diversity than lymph nodes, more than nontumor tissue. Luminal-like breast cancer showed significantly higher tumor–nontumor repertoire similarity than basal-like.

CDR1 MNHEY and CDR2 SVGEGT come from the germline V gene. With 0 bases removed from V and 8 bases from J, the gap between germline ends came to 27 bases. The length of the CDR3 is 19 residues. TCRdb fed the multiplex PCR reads into MiXCR, producing one record per CDR3 protein. The data contain around 230,000 distinct CDR3 sequences, under 40% of them singletons. The specimen was axillary lymph node tissue. The V gene is TRBV6-2 or TRBV6-3, the J gene TRBJ2-3, with D possibly called TRBD1 or TRBD2 (6 bases each). This receptor was obtained from a female donor with breast cancer. Some clones in this sample may be carry-over from other donors' samples. CDR3 residues: CASSYSRGGQTESYCTQYF. DNA of the CDR3: TGTGCCAGCAGTTACTCGAGGGGAGGACAGACCGAAAGTTATTGTACGCAGTATTTT.